This TCR beta chain derives from a study of control samples from healthy donors and cancer patients. Germline loops: CDR1 MNHNY, CDR2 SVGAGI (reference sequence). This CDR3 contains 13 residues. V lost 7 bases and J 4 bases, leaving 12 bases between the germline ends. The protocol was immunoSEQ multiplex PCR, while the TCRdb copy is restricted to in-frame clones and leaves out a portion. The repertoire holds tens of thousands of clones, with around four fifths as singletons. The V call is TRBV6-6, the J call TRBJ2-3, with D hard to call. The sample consisted of blood. This TCR was sampled from a man aged 25 to 40 in good health. The CDR3 reads CASTAVRPDTQYF. The CDR3 bases are TGTGCCAGCACCGCTGTCCGGCCAGATACGCAGTATTTT.